The 23 T cell receptor beta chains presented below share a single source sample, sequenced in a study of immune cell composition in non-small cell lung cancer. Sequencing used immunoSEQ multiplex PCR; TCRdb keeps in-frame clones, though not all of them. Of nearly 7,000 clones listed, almost 85% are singletons. Normal lung sampling was at least 3 cm from the tumour, as distant as possible. The material sequenced was non-adjacent lung tissue. The source of these receptors is a human donor with non-small cell lung cancer.

This chain connects TRBV29-1 to TRBJ1-1; the D is unclear. From germline, CDR1 is SQVTM and CDR2 ANQGSEA. V lost 6 bases to trimming and J lost 0 bases, with 8 bases between them. This CDR3 spans 12 amino acids. The DNA for the CDR3 is TGCAGCGTGAGCACCATGAACACTGAAGCTTTCTTT. This translates into CSVSTMNTEAFF.

This chain connects TRBV6-6 to TRBJ2-7; 7 bases line up with TRBD1. The germline CDR1 and CDR2 sequences are MNHNY and SVGAGI (reference sequence). There are 14 residues in the CDR3. Germline trimming cut 6 bases from V and 3 bases from J; bases unmatched to any gene: 8. CDR3 DNA: TGTGCCAGCAGCACCATTGGACAGGTCTACGAGCAGTACTTC. Translating gives CASSTIGQVYEQYF.

This chain joins TRBV6-1 and TRBJ2-7; D is perhaps TRBD2 (5 bases). Germline assignment: CDR1 MNHNS and CDR2 SASEGT. V lost 3 bases and J 2 bases, leaving 11 bases between the germline ends. The CDR3 contains 14 residues. The DNA for the CDR3 is TGTGCCAGCAGTGAGGCCGGGGTCCCCTACGAGCAGTACTTC. It translates to CASSEAGVPYEQYF.

This clone is termed large (0.1 to 1%). The CDR3 reads CASSPGQERGYTF. CDR3 nucleotide sequence: TGTGCCAGTAGTCCGGGACAGGAACGGGGCTACACCTTC. This chain uses TRBV27 with TRBJ1-2, with 8 bases lining up with TRBD1. Germline V gives CDR1 MNHEY, CDR2 SMNVEV (reference sequence). Unmatched junction bases numbered 11, after V lost 9 bases and J lost 8 bases. This CDR3 has 13 residues.

This chain uses TRBV18 with TRBJ2-7; D is possibly TRBD1 (6 bases). The ends were cut back, 5 bases at V and 3 bases at J, with 17 bases in the middle. The CDR3 extends over 15 amino acids. Germline CDR1 and CDR2: KGHSH and LQKENI. CDR3 amino acids: CASSDSRDIRYEQYF. As DNA, the CDR3 is TGTGCCAGCTCAGACTCTCGGGACATTCGCTACGAGCAGTACTTC.

A single count supports this clone. CDR3 protein: CASSLQGPWENIQYF. CDR3 DNA sequence: TGTGCCAGCAGTTTACAGGGACCCTGGGAAAACATTCAGTACTTC. The V and J genes are TRBV28 and TRBJ2-4; D is possibly TRBD1 or TRBD2 (5 bases each). Trimming left V 2 bases short and J 5 bases short, with 13 bases between. The germline V gene has CDR1 MDHEN and CDR2 SYDVKM. The length of the CDR3 is 15 residues.

This chain joins TRBV6-6 and TRBJ1-5, with TRBD1 matching over 7 bases. The CDR3 length is 15 residues. Looked up from germline, CDR1 is MNHNY and CDR2 is SVGAGI (reference sequence). The junction had 5 bases not matched to a gene; V was cut back by 0 bases and J by 6 bases. CDR3 protein: CASSYSLGGPQPQHF. Written as DNA, the CDR3 is TGTGCCAGCAGTTACTCTCTAGGGGGCCCTCAGCCCCAGCATTTT.

The V call is TRBV19, the J call TRBJ1-2, with D possibly matching TRBD1 (6 bases). The CDR3 runs to 17 residues. Germline CDR1 is LNHDA and CDR2 is SQIVND (reference sequence). The V end was cut by 7 bases, the J end by 5 bases, with 26 bases between. DNA of the CDR3: TGTGCCAGTACCCAAGGGGGGGTGACCGTCGTTTCGTATGGCTACACCTTC. Translation gives CASTQGGVTVVSYGYTF.

This chain uses TRBV28 with TRBJ2-1; 10 bases are shared with TRBD2. Looked up from germline, CDR1 is MDHEN and CDR2 is SYDVKM. The V segment lost 6 bases and the J segment 4 bases; nucleotides outside the gene matches: 6. There are 15 residues in the CDR3. In nucleotides, the CDR3 is TGTGCCAGCAGCCCAGCGGGGGGGCTTTACAATGAGCAGTTCTTC. Protein: CASSPAGGLYNEQFF.

The gene calls are TRBV4-1 and TRBJ2-6; TRBD1 aligns across 11 bases. The V gene end was trimmed by 2 bases and the J gene end by 0 bases; junction bases not matched to a gene: 9. CDR3 length: 20 amino acids. Germline CDR1 MGHRA, CDR2 YSYEKL. The CDR3 here is CASSQRSGTGGYSGANVLTF. CDR3 in DNA: TGCGCCAGCAGCCAAAGAAGCGGGACAGGGGGTTACTCTGGGGCCAACGTCCTGACTTTC.

V is TRBV30 and J is TRBJ1-2; D gene unclear. The V gene lost 7 bases and the J gene lost 2 bases, with 11 bases spanning the gap. In germline, CDR1 is GTSNPN, CDR2 SVGIG (reference sequence). This CDR3 spans 12 amino acids. CDR3 loop: CASLQPNYGYTF. CDR3 nucleotide sequence: TGTGCCTCCTTACAGCCGAACTATGGCTACACCTTC. The variable domain in full, completed from reference TRBV30 and TRBJ1-2, reads SQTIHQWPATLVQPVGSPLSLECTVEGTSNPNLYWYRQAAGRGLQLLFYSVGIGQISSEVPQNLSASRPQDRQFILSSKKLLLSDSGFYLCASLQPNYGYTFGSGTRLTVV.

The gene calls are TRBV13 and TRBJ2-7; possible D gene TRBD2, 5 bases. Trimming shortened V by 2 bases and J by 3 bases, and 8 bases separated the two germline ends. Germline CDR1 PRHDT, CDR2 FYEKMQ (reference sequence). The CDR3 runs to 13 residues. The CDR3 DNA is TGTGCCAGCAGCTTAAATAGCGTCTACGAGCAGTACTTC. The encoded protein is CASSLNSVYEQYF.

The gene calls are TRBV5-1 and TRBJ1-2; 10 nucleotides agree with TRBD1. Germline-derived CDR1 and CDR2 are SGHRS and YFSETQ. J lost 2 bases, V lost 0 bases, and 4 bases had no gene match. The CDR3 sequence is 16 residues long. The CDR3 nucleotides are TGCGCCAGCAGCTTGGCCGGGACAGGGGACAACTATGGCTACACCTTC. Translating gives CASSLAGTGDNYGYTF.

The rearrangement joins TRBV7-2 to TRBJ2-2; D tentatively reads TRBD1 or TRBD2 (6 bases each). Germline loops: CDR1 SGHTA, CDR2 FQGNSA. The germline V and J ends were trimmed by 9 bases and 7 bases, with 15 bases remaining between them. The CDR3 is 13 amino acids. CDR3 amino acids: CASTRGPGGELFF. The CDR3 DNA is TGTGCCAGTACCCGGGGGCCAGGCGGGGAGCTGTTTTTT.

J is TRBJ1-6 and V is TRBV5-5; the D gene is possibly TRBD1 (5 bases). Germline loops: CDR1 SGHKS, CDR2 YYEKEE (reference sequence). There are 17 residues in the CDR3. The V end was cut by 0 bases, the J end by 2 bases, with 12 bases between. Here the CDR3 DNA reads TGTGCCAGCAGCTTGGCGGGGGATCGGCCCTATAATTCACCCCTCCACTTT. It specifies CASSLAGDRPYNSPLHF.

The chain recombines TRBV6-5 with TRBJ1-2, with 9 bases fitting TRBD1. The V gene's germline CDR1 is MNHEY and CDR2 SVGAGI. V shed 2 bases and J 5 bases; nucleotides not matched to a gene: 6. This CDR3 region has 15 residues. As DNA, the CDR3 is TGTGCCAGCAGTTACAGTCTACAGGGGGCGTATGGCTACACCTTC. It encodes CASSYSLQGAYGYTF.

This rearrangement joins TRBV28 to TRBJ2-7, with D possibly being TRBD1 (6 bases). The CDR3 runs to 15 residues. Germline V lookup: CDR1 MDHEN, CDR2 SYDVKM. V was cut by 3 bases and J by 0 bases, with 12 bases left in between. The CDR3 DNA follows: TGTGCCAGCAGTTTTTTACAGGGTTACTCCTACGAGCAGTACTTC. The encoded protein is CASSFLQGYSYEQYF.

Only a few counts were recorded for this clone. The V and J genes are TRBV13 and TRBJ2-1; tentatively, D is TRBD2 (5 bases). Trimming stripped 5 bases from V and 6 bases from J, with 11 bases between. The CDR3 sequence is 13 residues long. In germline, CDR1 is PRHDT, CDR2 FYEKMQ (reference sequence). CDR3 amino acids: CASSPPGSNEQFF. The CDR3 DNA reads as TGTGCCAGCAGCCCACCGGGGTCCAATGAGCAGTTCTTC.

The chain joins TRBV19 to TRBJ1-1, with D maybe TRBD1 (5 bases). V shed 7 bases and J shed 2 bases, with 11 bases lying between them. This CDR3 is 13 amino acids long. CDR1 LNHDA and CDR2 SQIVND come from the germline V gene (reference sequence). The CDR3 sequence is CASNEGLNTEAFF. The CDR3 region has the DNA TGTGCCAGTAACGAGGGGTTAAACACTGAAGCTTTCTTT.

This chain joins TRBV28 and TRBJ2-7; 8 nucleotides align to TRBD2. The CDR3 spans 15 residues. Germline-derived CDR1 and CDR2 are MDHEN and SYDVKM. The V and J ends lost 4 bases and 3 bases, in that order; junction bases with no gene match: 8. DNA of the CDR3: TGTGCCAGCAGTTCCATTGACGGGACTAGCTACGAGCAGTACTTC. Its protein is CASSSIDGTSYEQYF.

The chain uses TRBV5-8 and TRBJ2-7, with 7 positions matching TRBD1. V was pared by 6 bases and J by 2 bases, with 11 bases of the junction left unmatched. Germline CDR1 and CDR2: SGHTS and YDEGEE. The CDR3 length is 15 residues. CDR3 in DNA: TGTGCCAGCATCCGTTACAGGGGTCCTACCTACGAGCAGTACTTC. The encoded protein is CASIRYRGPTYEQYF. The complete variable domain, with remaining parts taken from reference TRBV5-8 and TRBJ2-7, reads EAGVTQSPTHLIKTRGQQATLRCSPISGHTSVYWYQQALGLGLQFLLWYDEGEERNRGNFPPRFSGRQFPNYSSELNVNALELEDSALYLCASIRYRGPTYEQYFGPGTRLTVT.

The chain joins TRBV13 to TRBJ1-2; tentative D call: TRBD1 (5 bases). In germline, CDR1 is PRHDT, CDR2 FYEKMQ (reference sequence). The CDR3 length is 15 residues. Trimming shortened V by 2 bases and J by 0 bases, and 10 bases separated the two germline ends. CDR3 in DNA: TGTGCCAGCAGCTTATTTGGGGGAGCTAACTATGGCTACACCTTC. Protein product: CASSLFGGANYGYTF.

The V call is TRBV12-5, the J call TRBJ2-3; the match to TRBD1 covers 12 bases. This CDR3 has 15 amino acids. The ends lost 5 bases at V and 4 bases at J; junction bases unmatched: 4. The V gene's germline CDR1 is LGHNT and CDR2 FRNRAP. CDR3 nucleotides: TGTGCTAGTGGTGCCGGGACAGGGGGCGCAGATACGCAGTATTTT. It yields the protein CASGAGTGGADTQYF.